This TCR beta chain was profiled in a study of graft-versus-host responses after intestinal transplantation. Using immunoSEQ multiplex PCR, the repertoire was profiled, and TCRdb retains in-frame clones only, with some absent. Of approximately 130,000 clones in the sample, just over 90% were seen once. Comments on this clone: Its antigen is as yet unknown. One end of the junction does not line up with germline, which may come from a read error.

The V gene's germline CDR1 is GTSNPN and CDR2 SVGIG (reference sequence). This CDR3 is built from 13 residues. Points from the study as a whole: Declines in HvG clones occurring early post-transplant were associated with peak circulating GvH clone levels.

The origin of this receptor is a human donor who received an intestinal transplant. The sample consisted of unstimulated CD4+ T cells sorted from spleen or lymph node cells, taken before intestinal transplant. The genes are TRBV30 and TRBJ2-7, with D possibly TRBD1 on 5 matching bases. The CDR3 DNA reads as TGTGCCTGGACCGAACAGGTCTCCAACGAGCAGTACTTC. Translating gives CAWTEQVSNEQYF. The whole variable domain, filled in from reference TRBV30 and TRBJ2-7, reads SQTIHQWPATLVQPVGSPLSLECTVEGTSNPNLYWYRQAAGRGLQLLFYSVGIGQISSEVPQNLSASRPQDRQFILSSKKLLLSDSGFYLCAWTEQVSNEQYFGPGTRLTVT.